This T cell receptor (beta chain) was obtained from a study of T cell clonality in common variable immunodeficiency. Whole-study results and caveats: TCRbeta clonality was increased in CVID versus healthy controls. Fewer deletions and N-nucleotide insertions were reportedly seen in common variable immunodeficiency TCR beta sequences. The cause of increased CVID clonality remains unclear without subpopulation sequencing.

The table lists this clone with many counts. Its cognate antigen is unknown. Read coverage stops 3 residues before the CDR3 terminus; the germline J gene supplies the remainder. CVID meant reduced serum IgG, IgA and/or IgM plus specific antibody deficiency. CDR1 ENHRY and CDR2 SYGVKD come from the germline V gene. Trimming took 7 bases from V and 6 from J; bases not matched to a gene: 15. The CDR3 extends over 16 amino acids. Sequenced by immunoSEQ multiplex PCR; TCRdb stores in-frame clones only, minus some. The repertoire consists of roughly 29,000 clones, none detected only once. The receptor was isolated from a human donor with common variable immunodeficiency. The chain carries TRBV10-3 and TRBJ2-3; TRBD2 agrees at 8 bases. What was sequenced was peripheral blood mononuclear cells. The sequenced CDR3 bases are TGTGCCATCACCCGCCAGCGGGAGAGCCTAGGGGATACG. This encodes CAITRQRESLGDT. The full CDR3 sequence reads CAITRQRESLGDTQYF.